This T cell receptor beta chain was sequenced during a study of blood T cell repertoires in COVID-19. Study summary: Samples representing acute and convalescent COVID-19 were sourced from the United States, Italy and Spain. The analysed material was cDNA or gDNA that came from T cells, B-cell-depleted T cells, or PBMCs.

Germline values: CDR1 SNHLY, CDR2 FYNNEI. Unmatched junction bases numbered 8, after V lost 6 bases and J lost 7 bases. CDR3 length: 14 amino acids. Original analysis: Amplifying reference gene primers gave estimates of nucleated cell counts. Clones were sequenced by immunoSEQ multiplex PCR, and TCRdb holds only the in-frame ones, with some missing. V, J and clone size are taken as reported in that table, and D and trimming were inferred from the DNA itself. The repertoire has approximately 72,000 clones, roughly 85% of them found once; the top ten carry 20% to 25%. This sequence was found in a man in his fifties with acute or convalescent COVID-19. V is TRBV2 and J is TRBJ1-2, with TRBD1 matching 10 bases. The specimen sequenced was peripheral blood. The CDR3 DNA reads as TGTGCCAGCAGCTCAGGACAGGGGGAAGGTGGCTACACCTTC. Its translation: CASSSGQGEGGYTF.